The TCR beta chain described here comes from a study of blood T cell repertoires in COVID-19. Overall study: T cells, B-cell-depleted T cells, or PBMCs supplied cDNA or gDNA.

The Seattle patients, enrolled during active infection, were followed longitudinally. Profiled with immunoSEQ multiplex PCR; TCRdb holds only in-frame clones, not every one. The sample has 250,000 or so clones, around 89% seen once. The CDR3 is 13 amino acids. The V segment lost 5 bases and the J segment 6 bases; nucleotides outside the gene matches: 7. The V gene's germline CDR1 is SQVTM and CDR2 ANQGSEA. V usage is TRBV29-1 and J usage is TRBJ2-1; the match to TRBD2 covers 7 bases. The sequence was obtained from a woman aged 25 to 45 with COVID-19, enrolled during active disease. What was sequenced was peripheral blood. This chain's CDR3 is CSVLGGSGNEQFF. CDR3 in DNA: TGCAGCGTTCTGGGAGGGTCGGGCAATGAGCAGTTCTTC.